The clone carrying this T cell receptor beta chain was counted between two and nine times. The antigen remains unidentified. The data are from a study of T-cell reconstitution after alpha-beta-depleted transplantation in children. Study-level points and caveats: Several hundred expanded graft clones reportedly supplied alpha-beta T cells about two months after transplant. The authors attributed T-cell counts and diversity one year after transplant mostly to newly produced T cells.

Preparing the TCRbeta library involved the use of unique molecular identifiers. TCRdb itself ran the PCR reads through MiXCR, one entry per CDR3 protein. The sample includes under 850,000 distinct CDR3 sequences, about 12% seen only once; the top ten take 0.79%. V was cut by 6 bases and J by 4 bases, with 17 bases left in between. CDR3 length: 14 residues. The germline V gene has CDR1 DFQATT and CDR2 SNEGSKA (reference sequence). The chain couples TRBV20-1 to TRBJ2-3, with a possible D match to TRBD1 (7 bases). The sequencing here drew on PBMCs, taken before TCRalphabeta/CD19-depleted stem cell transplant. This sequence was found in a girl aged 2 to 10 with congenital amegakaryocytic thrombocytopenia, due to receive a stem cell transplant. The CDR3, as DNA: TGCAGTGCACAGGAGGGGGCTGTCCCAGATACGCAGTATTTT. Amino acid sequence: CSAQEGAVPDTQYF.